Described below is a single T cell receptor (beta chain) sequence and its context. What it binds is unknown. These data belong to a study of cytomegalovirus exposure and HLA in healthy donors. The PCR ran on 60 Vbeta and 13 Jbeta primers. Sequenced by immunoSEQ multiplex PCR; TCRdb stores in-frame clones only, minus some. The sample shows 200,000 or so clones, about 78% of them seen only once. The germline V gene encodes CDR1 WNHNN and CDR2 SYGVQD (reference sequence). V was trimmed by 0 bases and J by 5 bases, leaving 11 bases between them. The length of the CDR3 is 14 residues. Overall study findings and caveats: Most sequenced TCRs were rare (though some public TCRs occurred in many donors). In a later analysis, HLA-associated TCR beta chains were more clonally expanded than equally common others.

The V and J genes are TRBV10-1 and TRBJ2-7; D might be TRBD1 (5 bases). This clonotype was obtained from a male donor in good health and CMV-seronegative. Sequenced: PBMCs. CDR3 coding DNA: TGCGCCAGCAGTGAGTCGGCAGGGCTTCACGAGCAGTACTTC. This gives the protein CASSESAGLHEQYF.